The subject of this entry is one TCR beta chain. The data belong to a study of T cell changes during pregnancy in multiple sclerosis. After removal of 6 bases from V and 5 bases from J, the junction contained 9 bases not matched to a gene. CDR1 is SGHAT, CDR2 FQNNGV, per germline. The CDR3 consists of 15 residues. Sequenced by immunoSEQ multiplex PCR; TCRdb stores in-frame clones only, minus some. The sample lists approximately 28,000 clones, around nine tenths seen once, with roughly 6.5% in the top ten. The sequence was collected from a female donor with multiple sclerosis, enrolled in a pregnancy study. Material: CD8+ T cells from peripheral blood mononuclear cells, obtained in the second trimester of pregnancy. The gene calls are TRBV11-2 and TRBJ2-1; 8 positions match TRBD2. The CDR3 nucleotides read TGTGCCAGCAGGACCTTCGGGCGGGAGGACAATGAGCAGTTCTTC. It translates to CASRTFGREDNEQFF.